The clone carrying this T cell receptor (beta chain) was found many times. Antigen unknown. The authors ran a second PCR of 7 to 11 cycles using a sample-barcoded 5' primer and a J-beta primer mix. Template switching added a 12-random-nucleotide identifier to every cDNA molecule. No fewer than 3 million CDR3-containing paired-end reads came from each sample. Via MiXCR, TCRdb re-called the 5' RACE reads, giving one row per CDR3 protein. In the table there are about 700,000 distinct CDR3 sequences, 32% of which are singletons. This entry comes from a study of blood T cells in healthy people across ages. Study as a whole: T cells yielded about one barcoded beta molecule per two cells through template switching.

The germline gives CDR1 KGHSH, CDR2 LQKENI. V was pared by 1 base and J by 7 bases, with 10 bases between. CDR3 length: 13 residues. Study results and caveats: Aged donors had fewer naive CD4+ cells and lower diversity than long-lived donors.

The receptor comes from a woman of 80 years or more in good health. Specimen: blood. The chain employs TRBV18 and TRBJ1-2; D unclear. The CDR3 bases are TGTGCCAGCTCACCACGTGAAGGGCTTGGCTACACCTTC. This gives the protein CASSPREGLGYTF.